A selection of T cell receptor beta chains follows, all from one sample in a study of graft-versus-host responses after intestinal transplantation. Clones were read by immunoSEQ multiplex PCR, and TCRdb kept only the in-frame ones, dropping some. Of almost 70,000 clones in the sample, approximately 92% were seen once. The specimen comprised bone marrow, sampled approximately 100 weeks after intestinal transplantation. These receptors were taken from a human patient who received an intestinal transplant, so some T cells may come from the graft donor. The conserved cysteine and the conserved F or W are not part of the CDR3 here. Fields, in order: V gene, CDR3 protein.

v_gene: TRBV28
CDR3aa: ASSSTPGLAGGASYEQY

v_gene: TRBV9
CDR3aa: ASSPSPNGAFTGELF

v_gene: TRBV7-8
CDR3aa: ASSLGDNEQF

v_gene: TRBV10-3
CDR3aa: AIRGTSGSPGNEQY

v_gene: TRBV19
CDR3aa: ASSMWRGGTDTQY

v_gene: TRBV7-3
CDR3aa: ASSSTSAPNTGELF

v_gene: TRBV2
CDR3aa: ASSEGLAGESEQY

v_gene: TRBV5-1
CDR3aa: ASSLGRGSTLDTEAF

v_gene: TRBV7-6
CDR3aa: ASSVIQGASGANVLT

v_gene: TRBV4-1
CDR3aa: ASSQDRMVWGYT

v_gene: TRBV9
CDR3aa: ASSDGTLGPYEQY

v_gene: TRBV5-1
CDR3aa: ASSLGQITPGSVSPQY

v_gene: TRBV15
CDR3aa: ATGPSGGFSADTQY

v_gene: TRBV27
CDR3aa: ASSQGVEHEQY

v_gene: TRBV1
CDR3aa: TSNLVDRGGNQPQH